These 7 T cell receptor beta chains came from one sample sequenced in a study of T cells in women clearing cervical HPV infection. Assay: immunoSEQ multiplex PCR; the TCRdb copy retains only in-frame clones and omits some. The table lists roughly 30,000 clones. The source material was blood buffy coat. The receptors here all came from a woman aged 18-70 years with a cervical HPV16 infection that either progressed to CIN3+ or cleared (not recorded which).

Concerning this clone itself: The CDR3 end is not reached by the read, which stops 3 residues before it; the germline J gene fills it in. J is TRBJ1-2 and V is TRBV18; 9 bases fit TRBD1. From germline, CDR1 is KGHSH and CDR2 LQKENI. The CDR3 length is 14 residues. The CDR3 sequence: CASSPGQGKNIYTF. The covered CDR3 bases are TGTGCCAGCTCGCCGGGACAGGGCAAAAACATC.

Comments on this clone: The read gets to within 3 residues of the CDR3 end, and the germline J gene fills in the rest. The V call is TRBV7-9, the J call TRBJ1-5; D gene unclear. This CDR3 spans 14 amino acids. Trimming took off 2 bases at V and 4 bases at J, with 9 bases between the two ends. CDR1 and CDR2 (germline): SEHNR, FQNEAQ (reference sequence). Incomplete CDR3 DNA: TGTGCCAGCAGCTTAAGCCCTGAAAATCAGCCC. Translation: CASSLSPENQP. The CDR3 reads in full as CASSLSPENQPQHF.

This chain's CDR3 is CASSPPGGTDTQYF. CDR3 bases read: TGTGCCAGCAGCCCTCCGGGTGGCACAGATACG. V gene TRBV11-2 combines with J gene TRBJ2-3, with no clear D. The CDR3 is cut off 3 residues early in the read; its end comes from the germline J gene. Trimming shortened V by 5 bases and J by 1 base, and 10 bases separated the two germline ends. Germline V gives CDR1 SGHAT, CDR2 FQNNGV. The CDR3 is made up of 14 amino acids.

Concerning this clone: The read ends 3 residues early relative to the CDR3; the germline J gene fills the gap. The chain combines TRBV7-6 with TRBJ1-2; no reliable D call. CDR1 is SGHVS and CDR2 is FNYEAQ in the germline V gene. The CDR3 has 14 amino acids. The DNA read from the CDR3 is TGTGCCAGCAGCTTAGAGAAGGGTGCCTACGAC. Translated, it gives CASSLEKGAYD. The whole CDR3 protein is CASSLEKGAYDYTF.

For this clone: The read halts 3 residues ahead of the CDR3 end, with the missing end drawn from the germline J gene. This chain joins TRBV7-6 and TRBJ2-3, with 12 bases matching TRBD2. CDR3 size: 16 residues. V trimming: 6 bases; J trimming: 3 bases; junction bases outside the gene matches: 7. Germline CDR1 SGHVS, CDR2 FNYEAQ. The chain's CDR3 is CASRPAGLAGTDTQYF. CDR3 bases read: TGTGCCAGCAGGCCCGCAGGACTAGCGGGGACAGATACG.

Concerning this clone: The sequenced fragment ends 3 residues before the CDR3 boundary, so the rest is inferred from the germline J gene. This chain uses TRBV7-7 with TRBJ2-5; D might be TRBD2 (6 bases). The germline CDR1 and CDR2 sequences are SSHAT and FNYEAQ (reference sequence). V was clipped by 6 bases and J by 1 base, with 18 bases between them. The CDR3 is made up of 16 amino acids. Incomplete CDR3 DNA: TGTGCCAGCAGTTTTTACGGGAGTGCGGGCCAAGAGACC. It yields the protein CASSFYGSAGQET. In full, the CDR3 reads CASSFYGSAGQETQYF.

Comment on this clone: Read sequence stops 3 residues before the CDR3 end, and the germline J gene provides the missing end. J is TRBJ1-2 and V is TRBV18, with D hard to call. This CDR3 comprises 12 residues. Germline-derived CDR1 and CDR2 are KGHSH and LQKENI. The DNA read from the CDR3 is TGTGCCAGCTCACCATTCTTGGGCGAC. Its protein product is CASSPFLGD. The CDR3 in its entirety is CASSPFLGDYTF.